This paragraph reports one T cell receptor (beta chain). What it binds is not known. Likely a read error: the CDR3 ends without its conserved phenylalanine or tryptophan. Because the CDR3's place on the DNA is in doubt, the DNA is left out and the CDR3 is given as listed by TCRdb. Described time point: longitudinal time-point 3. The sample comes from a study of neurological immune-mediated disorders. The cDNA was synthesized by 5'RACE incorporating 10-nucleotide random UMIs. Sequencing of 15-18 subjects in each run yielded over 180 million TCR-beta sequences. TCRdb redid the calling of the 5' RACE reads with MiXCR, one entry per CDR3 protein. The sample lists 95,000 to 110,000 distinct CDR3 sequences; 10% to 12% were seen once. The CDR3 contains 14 residues when both ends are counted. Whole-study results and caveats: TCR clonal expansion peaked in HTLV-1-associated myelopathy patients and was lowest in multiple sclerosis patients. Among expanded clones, no CDR3 amino acid sequences were shared across subjects, a pattern suggesting private repertoires in all groups.

Material: PBMCs. The TCR sequence derives from a female donor with HTLV-1-associated myelopathy (HAM/TSP). This chain joins TRBV21-1 and TRBJ2-7; the D segment call TRBD2 is taken from the table without a DNA check. TRBV21-1 is assigned pseudogene status. CDR3 protein: CASRQIGLRDEQCY.